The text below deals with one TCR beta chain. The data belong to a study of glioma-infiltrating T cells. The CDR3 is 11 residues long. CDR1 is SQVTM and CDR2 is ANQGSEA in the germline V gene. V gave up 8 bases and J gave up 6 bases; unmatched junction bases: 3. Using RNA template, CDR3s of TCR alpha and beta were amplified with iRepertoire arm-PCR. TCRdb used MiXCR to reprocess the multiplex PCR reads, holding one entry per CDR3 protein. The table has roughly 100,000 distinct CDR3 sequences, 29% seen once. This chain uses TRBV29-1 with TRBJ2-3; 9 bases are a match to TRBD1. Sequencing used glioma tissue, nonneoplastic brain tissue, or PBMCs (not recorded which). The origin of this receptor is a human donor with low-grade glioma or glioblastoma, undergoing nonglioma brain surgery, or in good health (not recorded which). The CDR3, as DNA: TGCAGCATACAGGGGGCCGATACGCAGTATTTT. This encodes CSIQGADTQYF.